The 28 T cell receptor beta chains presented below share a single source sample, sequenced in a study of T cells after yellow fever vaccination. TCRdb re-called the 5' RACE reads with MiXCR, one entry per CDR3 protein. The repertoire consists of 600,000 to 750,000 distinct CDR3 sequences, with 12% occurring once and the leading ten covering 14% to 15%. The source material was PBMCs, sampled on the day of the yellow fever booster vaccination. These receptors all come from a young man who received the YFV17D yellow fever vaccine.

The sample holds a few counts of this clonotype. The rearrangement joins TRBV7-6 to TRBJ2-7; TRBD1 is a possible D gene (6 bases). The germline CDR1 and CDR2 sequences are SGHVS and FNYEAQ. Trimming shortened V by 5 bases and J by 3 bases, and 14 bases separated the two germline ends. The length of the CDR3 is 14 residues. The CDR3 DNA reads TGTGCCAGCAGCCCTTCCCAGGGGAGCTACGAGCAGTACTTC. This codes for CASSPSQGSYEQYF.

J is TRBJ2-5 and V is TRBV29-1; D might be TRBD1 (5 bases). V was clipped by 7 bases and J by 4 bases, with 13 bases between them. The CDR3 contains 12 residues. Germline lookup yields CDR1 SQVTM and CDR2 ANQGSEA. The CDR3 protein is CSAVGAAETQYF. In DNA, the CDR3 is TGCAGCGCCGTAGGGGCAGCAGAGACCCAGTACTTC.

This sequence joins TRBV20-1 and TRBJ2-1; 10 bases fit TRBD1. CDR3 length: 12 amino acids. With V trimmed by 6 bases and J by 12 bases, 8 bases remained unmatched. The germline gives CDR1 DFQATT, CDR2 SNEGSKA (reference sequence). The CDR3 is CSAEGDRGGQFF. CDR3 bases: TGCAGTGCCGAAGGGGACAGGGGAGGGCAGTTCTTC.

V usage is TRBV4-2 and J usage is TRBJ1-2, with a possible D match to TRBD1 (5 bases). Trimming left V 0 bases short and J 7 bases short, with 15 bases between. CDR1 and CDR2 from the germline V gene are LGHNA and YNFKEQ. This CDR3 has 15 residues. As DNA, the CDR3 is TGTGCCAGCAGCCAAGAACCAGGGTTAAGTGGTGGCTACACCTTC. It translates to CASSQEPGLSGGYTF.

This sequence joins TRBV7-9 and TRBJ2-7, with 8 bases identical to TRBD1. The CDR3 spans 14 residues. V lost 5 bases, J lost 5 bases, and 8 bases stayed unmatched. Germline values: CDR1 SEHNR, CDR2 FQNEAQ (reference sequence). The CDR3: CASSGDRGVHEQYF. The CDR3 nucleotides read TGTGCCAGCAGCGGAGACAGGGGAGTCCACGAGCAGTACTTC.

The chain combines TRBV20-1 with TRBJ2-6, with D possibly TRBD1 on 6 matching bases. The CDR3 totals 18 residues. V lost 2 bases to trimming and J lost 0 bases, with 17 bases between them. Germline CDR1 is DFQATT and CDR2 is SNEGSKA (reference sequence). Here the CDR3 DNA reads TGCAGTGCTAGACGTAGGGGCAGGGGCAACTCTGGGGCCAACGTCCTGACTTTC. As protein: CSARRRGRGNSGANVLTF.

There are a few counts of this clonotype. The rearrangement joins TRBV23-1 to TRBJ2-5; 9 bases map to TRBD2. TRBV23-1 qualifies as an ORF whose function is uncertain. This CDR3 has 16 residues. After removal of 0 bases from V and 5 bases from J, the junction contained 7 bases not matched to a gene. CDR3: CASSQSTSGGVETQYF. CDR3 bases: TGCGCCAGCAGTCAATCGACTAGCGGAGGGGTGGAGACCCAGTACTTC.

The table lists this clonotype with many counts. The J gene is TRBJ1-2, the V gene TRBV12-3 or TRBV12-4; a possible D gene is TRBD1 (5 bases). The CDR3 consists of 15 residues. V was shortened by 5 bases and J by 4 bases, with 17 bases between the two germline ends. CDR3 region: CASSPNEQARYGYTF. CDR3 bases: TGTGCCAGCAGTCCAAACGAACAGGCGCGCTATGGCTACACCTTC.

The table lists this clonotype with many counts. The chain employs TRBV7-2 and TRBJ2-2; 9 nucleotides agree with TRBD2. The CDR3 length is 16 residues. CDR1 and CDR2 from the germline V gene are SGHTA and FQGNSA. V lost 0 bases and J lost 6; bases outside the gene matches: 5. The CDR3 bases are TGTGCCAGCAGCTTAGCTTCTCTAGCGGGATCCGGGGAGCTGTTTTTT. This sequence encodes CASSLASLAGSGELFF.

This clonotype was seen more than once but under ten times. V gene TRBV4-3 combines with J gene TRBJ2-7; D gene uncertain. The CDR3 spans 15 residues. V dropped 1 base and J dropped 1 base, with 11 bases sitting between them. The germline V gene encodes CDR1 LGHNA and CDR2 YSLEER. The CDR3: CASSQAPSSSYEQYF. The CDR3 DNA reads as TGCGCCAGCAGCCAAGCCCCTTCCTCTTCCTACGAGCAGTACTTC.

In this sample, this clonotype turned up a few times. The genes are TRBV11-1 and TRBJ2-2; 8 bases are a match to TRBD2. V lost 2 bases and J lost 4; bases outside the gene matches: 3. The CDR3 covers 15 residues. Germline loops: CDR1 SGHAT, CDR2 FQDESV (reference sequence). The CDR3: CASSLYREGTGELFF. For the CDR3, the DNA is TGTGCCAGCAGCTTATACCGGGAGGGCACCGGGGAGCTGTTTTTT.

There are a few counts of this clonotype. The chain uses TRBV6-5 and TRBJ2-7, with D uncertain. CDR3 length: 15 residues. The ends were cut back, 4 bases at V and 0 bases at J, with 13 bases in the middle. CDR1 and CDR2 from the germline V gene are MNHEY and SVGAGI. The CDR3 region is CASSSPGGRSYEQYF. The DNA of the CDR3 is TGTGCCAGCAGTTCCCCCGGTGGCCGCTCCTACGAGCAGTACTTC.

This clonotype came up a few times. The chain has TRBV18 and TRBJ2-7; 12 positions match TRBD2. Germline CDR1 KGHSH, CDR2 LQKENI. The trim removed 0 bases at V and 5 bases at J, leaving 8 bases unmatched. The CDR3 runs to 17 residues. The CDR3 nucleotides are TGTGCCAGCTCACCACCGAGGACTAGCGGGACGAGACACGAGCAGTACTTC. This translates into CASSPPRTSGTRHEQYF.

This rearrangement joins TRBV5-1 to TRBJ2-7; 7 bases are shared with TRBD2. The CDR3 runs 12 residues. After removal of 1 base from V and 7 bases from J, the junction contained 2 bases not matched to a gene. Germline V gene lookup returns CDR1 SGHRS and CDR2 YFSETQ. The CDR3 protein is CASSLSGEEQYF. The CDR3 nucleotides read TGCGCCAGCAGCTTGAGCGGGGAGGAGCAGTACTTC.

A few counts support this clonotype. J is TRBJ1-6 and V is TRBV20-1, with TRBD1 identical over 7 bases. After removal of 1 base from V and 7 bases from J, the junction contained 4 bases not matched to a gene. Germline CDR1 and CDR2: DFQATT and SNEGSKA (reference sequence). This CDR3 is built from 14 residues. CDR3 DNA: TGCAGTGCTAGAGTCCCGGGACAGAATTCACCCCTCCACTTT. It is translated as CSARVPGQNSPLHF.

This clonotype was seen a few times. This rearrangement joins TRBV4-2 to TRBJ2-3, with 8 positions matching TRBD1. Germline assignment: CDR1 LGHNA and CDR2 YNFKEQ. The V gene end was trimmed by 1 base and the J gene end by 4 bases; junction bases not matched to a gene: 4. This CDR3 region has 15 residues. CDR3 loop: CASSQADRASDTQYF. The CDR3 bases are TGTGCCAGCAGCCAAGCGGACAGGGCGTCAGATACGCAGTATTTT.

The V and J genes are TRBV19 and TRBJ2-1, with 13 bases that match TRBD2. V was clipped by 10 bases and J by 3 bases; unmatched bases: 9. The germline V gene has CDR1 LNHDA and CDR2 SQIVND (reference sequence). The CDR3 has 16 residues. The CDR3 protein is CATRTSGRGVYNEQFF. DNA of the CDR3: TGTGCCACCCGGACTAGCGGGAGAGGGGTCTACAATGAGCAGTTCTTC.

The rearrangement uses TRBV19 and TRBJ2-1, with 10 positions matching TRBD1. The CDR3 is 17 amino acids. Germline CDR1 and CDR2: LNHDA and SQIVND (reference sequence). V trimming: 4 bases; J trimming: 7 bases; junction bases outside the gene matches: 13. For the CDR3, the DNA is TGTGCCAGTAGTAGCCATTGGGGACAGGGGCAGACAAATGAGCAGTTCTTC. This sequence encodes CASSSHWGQGQTNEQFF. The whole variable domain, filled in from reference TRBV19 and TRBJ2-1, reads DGGITQSPKYLFRKEGQNVTLSCEQNLNHDAMYWYRQDPGQGLRLIYYSQIVNDFQKGDIAEGYSVSREKKESFPLTVTSAQKNPTAFYLCASSSHWGQGQTNEQFFGPGTRLTVL.

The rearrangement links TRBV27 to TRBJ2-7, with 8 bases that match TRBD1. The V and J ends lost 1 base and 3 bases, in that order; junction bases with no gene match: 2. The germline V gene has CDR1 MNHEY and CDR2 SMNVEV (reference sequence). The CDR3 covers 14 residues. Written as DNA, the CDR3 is TGTGCCAGCAGTTTATGGACAGGGAGCTACGAGCAGTACTTC. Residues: CASSLWTGSYEQYF.

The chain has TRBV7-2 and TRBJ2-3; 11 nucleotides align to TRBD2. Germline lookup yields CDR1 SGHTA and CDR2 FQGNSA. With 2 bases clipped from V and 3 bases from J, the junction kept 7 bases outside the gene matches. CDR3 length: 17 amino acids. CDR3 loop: CASSLIAGGPKTDTQYF. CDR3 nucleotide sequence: TGTGCCAGCAGCTTAATAGCGGGAGGGCCGAAAACAGATACGCAGTATTTT. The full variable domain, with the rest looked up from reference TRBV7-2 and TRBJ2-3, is GAGVSQSPSNKVTEKGKDVELRCDPISGHTALYWYRQSLGQGLEFLIYFQGNSAPDKSGLPSDRFSAERTGGSVSTLTIQRTQQEDSAVYLCASSLIAGGPKTDTQYFGPGTRLTVL.

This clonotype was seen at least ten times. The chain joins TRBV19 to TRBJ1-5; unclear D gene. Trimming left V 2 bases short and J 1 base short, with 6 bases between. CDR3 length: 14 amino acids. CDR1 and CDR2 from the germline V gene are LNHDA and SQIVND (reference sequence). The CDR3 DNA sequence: TGTGCCAGTAGTATAACTTGGAGCAATCAGCCCCAGCATTTT. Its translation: CASSITWSNQPQHF.

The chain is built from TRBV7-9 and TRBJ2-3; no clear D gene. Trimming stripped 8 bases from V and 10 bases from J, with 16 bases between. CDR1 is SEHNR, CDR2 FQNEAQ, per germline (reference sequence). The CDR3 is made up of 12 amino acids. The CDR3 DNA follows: TGTGCCAGCGCACCCGACGAGGAGCCGCAGTATTTT. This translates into CASAPDEEPQYF.

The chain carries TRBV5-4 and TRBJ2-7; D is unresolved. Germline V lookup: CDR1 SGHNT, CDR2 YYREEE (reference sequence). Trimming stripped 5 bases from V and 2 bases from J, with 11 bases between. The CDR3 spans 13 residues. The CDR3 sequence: CASSPIGAYEQYF. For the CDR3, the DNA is TGTGCCAGCAGTCCAATTGGGGCCTACGAGCAGTACTTC. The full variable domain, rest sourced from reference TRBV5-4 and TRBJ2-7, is ETGVTQSPTHLIKTRGQQVTLRCSSQSGHNTVSWYQQALGQGPQFIFQYYREEENGRGNFPPRFSGLQFPNYSSELNVNALELDDSALYLCASSPIGAYEQYFGPGTRLTVT.

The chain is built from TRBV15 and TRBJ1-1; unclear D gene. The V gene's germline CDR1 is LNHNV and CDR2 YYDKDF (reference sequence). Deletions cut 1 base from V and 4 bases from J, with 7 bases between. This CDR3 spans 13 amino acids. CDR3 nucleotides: TGTGCCACCAGCAGAGGAGTGGGCACTGAAGCTTTCTTT. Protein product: CATSRGVGTEAFF.

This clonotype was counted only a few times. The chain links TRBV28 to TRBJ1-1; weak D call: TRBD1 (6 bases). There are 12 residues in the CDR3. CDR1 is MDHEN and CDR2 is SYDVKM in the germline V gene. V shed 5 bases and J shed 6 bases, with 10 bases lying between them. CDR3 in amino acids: CASSTGFSEAFF. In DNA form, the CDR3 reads TGTGCCAGCAGTACAGGGTTTTCTGAAGCTTTCTTT.

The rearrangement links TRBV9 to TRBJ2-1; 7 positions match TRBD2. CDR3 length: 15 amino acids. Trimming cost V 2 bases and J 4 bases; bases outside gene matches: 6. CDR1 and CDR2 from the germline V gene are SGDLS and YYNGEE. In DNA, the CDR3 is TGTGCCAGCAGCGTTGATGCGCGGGAGTACAATGAGCAGTTCTTC. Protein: CASSVDAREYNEQFF.

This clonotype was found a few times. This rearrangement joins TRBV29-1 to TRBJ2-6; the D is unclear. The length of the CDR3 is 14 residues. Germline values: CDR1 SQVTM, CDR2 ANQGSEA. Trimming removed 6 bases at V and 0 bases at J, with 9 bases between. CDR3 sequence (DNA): TGCAGCGTCCTTTGGACCTCTGGGGCCAACGTCCTGACTTTC. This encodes CSVLWTSGANVLTF.

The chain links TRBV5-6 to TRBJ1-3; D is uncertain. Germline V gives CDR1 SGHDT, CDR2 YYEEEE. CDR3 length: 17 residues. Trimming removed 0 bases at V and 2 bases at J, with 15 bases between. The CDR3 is CASSLGEGPGPGNTIYF. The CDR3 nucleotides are TGTGCCAGCAGCTTGGGCGAAGGGCCGGGCCCTGGAAACACCATATATTTT. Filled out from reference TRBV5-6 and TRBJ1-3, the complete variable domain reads DAGVTQSPTHLIKTRGQQVTLRCSPKSGHDTVSWYQQALGQGPQFIFQYYEEEERQRGNFPDRFSGHQFPNYSSELNVNALLLGDSALYLCASSLGEGPGPGNTIYFGEGSWLTVV.